This TCR beta chain comes out of a study of shared clonotypes between healthy human individuals (dated by TCRdb to 2018 to 2020). With regard to the full study: The cohort comprised a couple of women and a few men aged 18 to 49 years. For each donor, three plates each were used for CD4 naive and CD4 memory, two plates were used for CD8 naive, and one plate was used for CD8 memory. Blood TCR repertoires of five healthy adults were deeply sequenced to estimate repertoire size and the extent of clonotype sharing between individuals. Libraries were prepared and TCR repertoires were sequenced by different laboratories using diverse techniques, in order to increase sequencing depth and limit assay-specific biases. Each donor's leukapheresis produced roughly between roughly 0.94 and 9.5 billion PBMCs.

This clone was counted a few times. Its antigen remains undetermined. No per-base quality is available; no much larger clone lies one base away. Here is what the overall study found, with its caveats: Larger estimated clonotype richness was generally found for naive subsets than for memory subsets. Clonotypes shared by all four sorted-subset donors showed higher generation probabilities than non-shared clonotypes. Pairwise subsampling indicated that sequencing depth was expected to affect the degree of clonotype sharing among donors. Sampling was limited to blood, and TCR repertoires in tissue likely differ from TCR repertoires in blood. When four donors were compared, the shared fraction of clonotypes was around 4.6% for naive CD4, roughly 3.4% for naive CD8, about 2.4% for memory CD4, and roughly 0.43% for memory CD8. The small number of donors limited the genetic and exposure-history diversity represented. Rarefaction of sorted-subset datasets indicated incomplete sequencing despite the large sequencing depth.

The CDR1 and CDR2 encoded by the germline V gene are SNHLY and FYNNEI. Including cysteine and phenylalanine, the CDR3 has 11 amino acids. The only DNA kept is the CDR3, 33 bases in frame from the first base. The trim is 8 bases for V and 7 bases for J, with a gap of 10 bases between the germline ends. TCR CDR3 regions were amplified from genomic DNA by multiplex PCR using the deep immunoSEQ assay. Genomic DNA extracted from each cell subset was distributed evenly over all wells of several immunoSEQ 96-well plates, and each plate served as one replicate. For sorted subsets, each replicate PCR was loaded with 200 to 250 ng genomic DNA, equivalent to some 31,000 T cell genomes. Purified libraries were measured with a Qubit 3.0 fluorometer, size-checked on a Bioanalyzer 2100, and measured again with the KAPA Library Quantification kit. Each immunoSEQ 96-well plate was sequenced on its own single-read 150-cycle Illumina NextSeq 550 flow cell. Per the source publication's procedure: Because the immunoSEQ output included only junctional sequences and no quality scores, the filtering could not be the same as the filtering used for full-length reads. Sequences were annotated with PyIR, a Python wrapper for IgBLAST v1.9, and V/J genes and CDR3 were assigned using IMGT germline references. Any read was removed if the V/J assignment was weak (E-value above 1e-6), the CDR3 was missing, or the read contained stop codons, out-of-frame junctions, or ambiguous translated residues. V3J clonotypes were defined as sequences sharing the same inferred V gene, J gene, and CDR3 amino acid sequence. Percentage overlap between repertoires was calculated by dividing the number of shared unique clonotypes by the size of the smaller repertoire. Repertoire richness was assessed with RTK rarefaction, the Chao1 estimator, and Recon v2.1 estimates of unobserved clonotypes. Generation probabilities were computed with OLGA for all TCRbeta clonotypes obtained by the gDNA method from a few donors. The table was pulled from immuneACCESS by TCRdb, which kept in-frame rearrangements only. Such tables lose some clones; where checked, under half of the loss comes from unresolved V genes, and the rest has no known cause. The DNA was the basis for D and trimming; V, J and clone size are from that table. A total of about 730,000 clones appear in this sample, 72% of them only once. The top ten clones comprise under 2% of the sample.

The donors were healthy, HIV-negative adults who had no recently reported acute infections or vaccinations. Only Caucasian adults living in Nashville, Tennessee, USA were represented among the donors. CD4+ T cells were enriched by magnetic negative selection, after which naive cells were positively selected on CD45RA and the negative fraction was taken as the memory subset. Blood was collected by leukapheresis, and PBMCs were isolated by Ficoll-Histopaque density gradient centrifugation and then cryopreserved in liquid nitrogen vapor phase. Analytical flow cytometry was used to check the purity and quantity of each magnetically sorted T cell population. Genomic DNA was isolated from every sorted fraction and measured by UV absorbance on a Nanodrop 2000c.

The sequence came from a woman aged 25 to 39 in good health. Sequencing was performed on memory CD4+ T cells sorted from blood. The cell subset or site label, read with the paper, signifies: CD45RA-negative fraction. This receptor chain uses TRBV2 and TRBJ2-3; the D region possibly corresponds to TRBD1 (5 bases align). CDR3 reads: CASAGQNTQYF. The DNA sequence is TGTGCCAGCGCCGGACAAAATACGCAGTATTTT.